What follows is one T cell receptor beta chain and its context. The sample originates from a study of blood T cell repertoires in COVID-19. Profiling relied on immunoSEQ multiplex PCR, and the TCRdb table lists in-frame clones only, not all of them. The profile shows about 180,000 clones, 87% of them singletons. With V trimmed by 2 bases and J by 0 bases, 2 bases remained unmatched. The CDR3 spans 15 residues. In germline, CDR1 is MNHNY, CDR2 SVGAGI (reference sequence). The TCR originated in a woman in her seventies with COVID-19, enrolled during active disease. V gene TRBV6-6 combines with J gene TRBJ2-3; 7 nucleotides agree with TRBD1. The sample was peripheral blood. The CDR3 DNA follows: TGTGCCAGCAGTTACGGACAGGCTAGCACAGATACGCAGTATTTT. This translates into CASSYGQASTDTQYF.